This T cell receptor (beta chain) was obtained from a study of T-cell reconstitution after alpha-beta-depleted transplantation in children. It was with unique molecular identifiers that the TCRbeta library was prepared. MiXCR, applied by TCRdb to the PCR reads, yields one record per CDR3 protein. The sample gives hundreds of thousands of distinct CDR3 sequences, approximately 17% of which show up once; approximately 1% is in the top ten. This clonotype was sampled from a human donor who donated a stem cell graft to a child with acute myeloid leukemia. The sample here was PBMCs from the stem cell graft donor, taken from the stem cell graft.

The CDR3 DNA follows: TGTGCCAGCAGCTCCTTAGATAATCCTGGGGCCAACGTCCTGACTTTC. Protein product: CASSSLDNPGANVLTF. V is TRBV7-2 and J is TRBJ2-6; no firm D call. This CDR3 region has 16 residues. V lost 4 bases and J 2 bases, leaving 12 bases between the germline ends. Germline assignment: CDR1 SGHTA and CDR2 FQGNSA.